This T cell receptor (beta chain) derives from a study of PD-1 blockade in classical Hodgkin lymphoma. Findings and caveats of the study: Prior therapy or disease activity may underlie the repertoire differences, whose causes remain undefined. Newly diagnosed patients were reported to exhibit reduced baseline TCR diversity relative to healthy donors.

The CDR3 loop spans 15 amino acids. In germline, CDR1 is MNHEY, CDR2 SVGAGI. The V gene lost 2 bases and the J gene lost 0 bases, with 5 bases spanning the gap. As regards this clone: The antigen remains unidentified.

Here immunoSEQ multiplex PCR was the method, and the copy in TCRdb shows in-frame clones only, minus some. The sample lists 15,000 to 20,000 clones, about nine tenths seen once, with about 4% in the top ten. Time point here: newly diagnosed, previously untreated cHL patient sample. PBMCs from untreated, newly diagnosed classical Hodgkin lymphoma were comparison samples. The V call is TRBV6-5, the J call TRBJ2-6; D may be TRBD1 or TRBD2 (5 bases each). What was sequenced was peripheral blood mononuclear cells (PBMCs). The TCR was taken from a human donor with classical Hodgkin lymphoma. CDR3 protein: CASSYGGSGANVLTF. DNA for the CDR3: TGTGCCAGCAGTTACGGGGGCTCTGGGGCCAACGTCCTGACTTTC.